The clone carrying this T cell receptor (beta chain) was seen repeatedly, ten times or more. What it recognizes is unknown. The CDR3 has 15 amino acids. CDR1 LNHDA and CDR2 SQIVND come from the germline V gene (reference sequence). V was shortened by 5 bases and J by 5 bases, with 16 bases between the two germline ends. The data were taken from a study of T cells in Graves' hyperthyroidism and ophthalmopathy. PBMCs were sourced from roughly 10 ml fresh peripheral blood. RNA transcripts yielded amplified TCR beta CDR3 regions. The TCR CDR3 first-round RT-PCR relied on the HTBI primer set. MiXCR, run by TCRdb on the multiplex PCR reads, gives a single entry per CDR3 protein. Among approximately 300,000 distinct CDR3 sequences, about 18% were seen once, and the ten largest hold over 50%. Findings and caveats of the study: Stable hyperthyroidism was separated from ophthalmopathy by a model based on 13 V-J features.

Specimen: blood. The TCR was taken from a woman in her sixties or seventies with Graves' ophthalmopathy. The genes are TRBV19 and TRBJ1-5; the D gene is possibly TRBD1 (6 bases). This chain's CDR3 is CASSFPDSTYQPQHF. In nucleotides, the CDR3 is TGTGCCAGTAGTTTCCCGGACAGTACTTATCAGCCCCAGCATTTT.